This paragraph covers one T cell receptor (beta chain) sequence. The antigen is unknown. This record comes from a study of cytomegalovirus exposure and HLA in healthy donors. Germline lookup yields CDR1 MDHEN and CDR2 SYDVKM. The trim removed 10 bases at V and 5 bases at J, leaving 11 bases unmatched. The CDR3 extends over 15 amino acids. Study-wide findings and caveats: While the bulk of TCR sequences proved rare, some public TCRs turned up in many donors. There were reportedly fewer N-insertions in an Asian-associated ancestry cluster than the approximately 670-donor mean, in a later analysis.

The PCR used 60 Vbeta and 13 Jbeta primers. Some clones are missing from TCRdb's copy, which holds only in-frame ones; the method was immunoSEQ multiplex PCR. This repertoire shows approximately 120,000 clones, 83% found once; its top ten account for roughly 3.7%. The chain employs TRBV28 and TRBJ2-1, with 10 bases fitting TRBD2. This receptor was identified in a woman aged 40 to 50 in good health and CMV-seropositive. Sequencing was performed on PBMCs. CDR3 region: CAITDPSGRNNEQFF. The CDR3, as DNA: TGTGCCATCACAGACCCTAGCGGGAGAAACAATGAGCAGTTCTTC.